Reported below is one T cell receptor beta chain. Produced via immunoSEQ multiplex PCR; TCRdb's table is partial and in-frame only. The sample lists under 65,000 clones; 80% to 95% were seen once. The data were taken from a study of T cell changes during pregnancy in multiple sclerosis. CDR3 size: 16 residues. In germline, CDR1 is MDHEN, CDR2 SYDVKM. V lost 5 bases, J lost 3 bases, and 20 bases lay in between. The clonotype was recovered from a female donor in good health, enrolled as a control in a pregnancy study. The starting material was CD4+ T cells from peripheral blood mononuclear cells, obtained after pregnancy. The genes are TRBV28 and TRBJ2-7; perhaps TRBD2 as D (5 bases). The CDR3 reads CASSTSWGGVRYEQYF. Here the CDR3 DNA reads TGTGCCAGCAGTACTAGTTGGGGTGGGGTTCGCTACGAGCAGTACTTC.